This T cell receptor beta chain derives from a study of post-analysis software for immune sequencing data. Across the whole study: Patients with relapsing-remitting, secondary progressive and progressive-relapsing multiple sclerosis courses were all represented.

CDR1 SQVTM and CDR2 ANQGSEA come from the germline V gene. V gave up 7 bases and J gave up 3 bases, with 20 bases separating them. The CDR3 spans 15 residues. This clonotype was seen only a few times. Its antigen is currently unknown. Study findings and constraints: When the samples were clustered directly with F measure, those that had been prepared in the same batch showed strong co-clustering. Patients had higher frequencies than controls of four to six TRBV segments, including TRBV5-6, TRBV5-1 and TRBV20-1.

Unique molecular identifiers had been added to the TCR beta cDNA libraries. TCRdb processed the PCR reads anew with MiXCR; each CDR3 protein has one entry. This table has about 810,000 distinct CDR3 sequences, under 70% appearing once. Sequencing was done on a sample of blood. This clonotype originated in a girl under 18 with multiple sclerosis. The V gene is TRBV29-1, the J gene TRBJ2-3, with a possible D match to TRBD1 (5 bases). The CDR3 DNA sequence: TGCAGCGCCAGGAGTAGGGGCGGCACGACAGATACGCAGTATTTT. It yields the protein CSARSRGGTTDTQYF.